The 21 T cell receptor beta chains below all came from one sample that was sequenced in a study of early T cells in non-severe SARS-CoV-2 infection. TCRdb independently ran MiXCR on the 5' RACE reads; one entry per CDR3 protein. The sample lists approximately 70,000 distinct CDR3 sequences; around 15% were seen once. Sequenced material: whole blood. The receptors come from an adult who was a healthcare worker with PCR-confirmed SARS-CoV-2 infection or an uninfected control (not recorded which).

The chain links TRBV6-5 to TRBJ2-3; perhaps TRBD1 as D (7 bases). CDR1 MNHEY and CDR2 SVGAGI come from the germline V gene. Deletions cut 5 bases from V and 2 bases from J, with 11 bases between. CDR3 size: 14 residues. The CDR3 DNA reads TGTGCCAGCAGTCCAGGGGGGCTCACAGATACGCAGTATTTT. Translating it yields CASSPGGLTDTQYF.

V and J are TRBV5-1 and TRBJ1-1, with 7 nucleotides matching TRBD1. Losses at the gene ends were 4 bases for V and 0 bases for J; bases not matched to a gene: 6. In germline, CDR1 is SGHRS, CDR2 YFSETQ. CDR3 length: 15 amino acids. CDR3 loop: CASSPDRSMNTEAFF. The DNA of the CDR3 is TGCGCCAGCAGCCCGGACAGGTCCATGAACACTGAAGCTTTCTTT.

This clonotype was found many times. This chain connects TRBV20-1 to TRBJ2-7; TRBD1 matches 9 bases. Germline assignment: CDR1 DFQATT and CDR2 SNEGSKA (reference sequence). The trim removed 0 bases at V and 7 bases at J, leaving 16 bases unmatched. This CDR3 region has 17 residues. CDR3 nucleotide sequence: TGCAGTGCTAGAGATCTGGGGGGACAGGGTGATTTCGGGGAGCAGTACTTC. Protein sequence: CSARDLGGQGDFGEQYF.

By sample share, this clonotype is medium-sized. V gene TRBV20-1 combines with J gene TRBJ2-3; TRBD2 might be the D (6 bases). The germline V gene encodes CDR1 DFQATT and CDR2 SNEGSKA (reference sequence). V was clipped by 5 bases and J by 3 bases, with 27 bases between them. CDR3 length: 18 amino acids. The DNA for the CDR3 is TGCAGTGCTCCCAAGGCCGGGGCGGGGAGCGCGGGGACAGATACGCAGTATTTT. Translation gives CSAPKAGAGSAGTDTQYF.

This clonotype was counted at least ten times. CDR3 sequence: CASYRGKGGELFF. CDR3 nucleotides: TGTGCCAGCTATAGGGGAAAGGGCGGGGAGCTGTTTTTT. The chain has TRBV6-5 and TRBJ2-2, with D possibly TRBD1 on 5 matching bases. The germline V and J ends were trimmed by 8 bases and 7 bases, with 14 bases remaining between them. The CDR3 runs to 13 residues. From germline, CDR1 is MNHEY and CDR2 SVGAGI.

The V gene is TRBV2, the J gene TRBJ2-3; D is unclear. In germline, CDR1 is SNHLY, CDR2 FYNNEI. With 3 bases removed from V and 6 bases from J, the gap between germline ends came to 4 bases. The CDR3 is made up of 11 amino acids. CDR3 sequence (DNA): TGTGCCAGCAGTGAGAGGGATACGCAGTATTTT. Translating gives CASSERDTQYF.

This clonotype was recorded a few times. The CDR3 DNA reads as TGTGCTAGTGCCCTACAAACCGGGATTTCCTACGAGCAGTACTTC. It is translated as CASALQTGISYEQYF. The gene calls are TRBV12-5 and TRBJ2-7; D is perhaps TRBD2 (5 bases). The CDR3 has 15 residues. The germline gives CDR1 LGHNT, CDR2 FRNRAP. The V gene lost 7 bases and the J gene lost 1 base, with 17 bases spanning the gap.

This clonotype was seen ten or more times. The gene calls are TRBV10-3 and TRBJ1-6; the D gene is possibly TRBD1 (6 bases). CDR3 length equals 15 residues. Germline loops: CDR1 ENHRY, CDR2 SYGVKD. The V gene lost 6 bases and the J gene lost 8 bases, with 17 bases spanning the gap. The CDR3 loop reads CAIREPGQTHSPLHF. Written as DNA, the CDR3 is TGTGCCATCAGAGAGCCGGGACAAACCCATTCACCCCTCCACTTT.

Here the CDR3 DNA reads TGCGCCAGCAGCACCGGCGGGGGGGCAGGAGAGACCCAGTACTTC. The encoded protein is CASSTGGGAGETQYF. The V and J genes are TRBV5-1 and TRBJ2-5; 9 bases are shared with TRBD2. The junction had 8 bases not matched to a gene; V was cut back by 4 bases and J by 4 bases. Germline CDR1 reads SGHRS; CDR2 reads YFSETQ. The CDR3 sequence is 15 residues long.

This clonotype was recorded a few times. The chain is built from TRBV6-2 or TRBV6-3 and TRBJ1-1; possible D gene TRBD1, 5 bases. Germline CDR1 MNHEY, CDR2 SVGEGT. The V and J ends lost 7 bases and 7 bases respectively, with 16 bases between them. CDR3 length equals 13 residues. Here the CDR3 DNA reads TGTGCCAGCAAGGGGTCATCGGCGATTGAAGCTTTCTTT. Translation gives CASKGSSAIEAFF.

This clonotype was picked up a small number of times. The chain carries TRBV18 and TRBJ1-2; 10 bases line up with TRBD1. The ends lost 3 bases at V and 4 bases at J; junction bases unmatched: 8. Germline V gives CDR1 KGHSH, CDR2 LQKENI. This CDR3 has 16 amino acids. CDR3 amino acids: CASSPYGQGVIYGYTF. DNA of the CDR3: TGTGCCAGCTCACCCTATGGACAGGGGGTTATCTATGGCTACACCTTC.

This clonotype was recorded only once. The chain combines TRBV28 with TRBJ2-3; D gene ambiguous. The germline gives CDR1 MDHEN, CDR2 SYDVKM. This CDR3 has 16 amino acids. V lost 2 bases and J 0 bases, leaving 12 bases between the germline ends. The CDR3 DNA is TGTGCCAGCAGTTTAGAGGCAGACTCTAGCACAGATACGCAGTATTTT. Protein product: CASSLEADSSTDTQYF.

The sample holds a few counts of this clonotype. The gene calls are TRBV11-2 and TRBJ2-5; TRBD1 agrees at 7 bases. The CDR3 runs to 13 residues. J gave up 4 bases and V 5 bases, and 4 bases lay outside the gene matches. Germline values: CDR1 SGHAT, CDR2 FQNNGV. CDR3 protein: CASSLTGRETQYF. CDR3 in DNA: TGTGCCAGCAGCCTGACAGGGAGAGAGACCCAGTACTTC.

The V and J genes are TRBV6-6 and TRBJ1-1, with a tentative D call TRBD1 (6 bases). Germline lookup yields CDR1 MNHNY and CDR2 SVGAGI (reference sequence). The CDR3 has 13 residues. Trimming took 6 bases from V and 5 from J, leaving 13 bases between them. The CDR3 protein is CASRTGTFTEAFF. DNA for the CDR3: TGTGCCAGCAGGACTGGGACATTTACTGAAGCTTTCTTT.

In its sample, this clonotype was seen a few times. This sequence joins TRBV7-2 and TRBJ2-7; TRBD1 or TRBD2 may be the D gene (6 bases each). V gave up 4 bases and J gave up 0 bases, with 13 bases separating them. Looked up from germline, CDR1 is SGHTA and CDR2 is FQGNSA. This CDR3 comprises 15 residues. CDR3 DNA sequence: TGTGCCAGCAGCTCCCCCCGGGGGCGCTCCTACGAGCAGTACTTC. It specifies CASSSPRGRSYEQYF.

This clonotype turned up a few times. This chain connects TRBV25-1 to TRBJ2-5; 9 nucleotides align to TRBD2. The CDR3 loop spans 17 amino acids. CDR1 is MGHDK and CDR2 is SYGVNS in the germline V gene. V dropped 0 bases and J dropped 1; count of bases not matched to a gene: 6. CDR3 residues: CASSEYSSGVLQETQYF. CDR3 DNA sequence: TGTGCCAGCAGTGAATACTCTAGCGGGGTGCTCCAAGAGACCCAGTACTTC.

This clonotype was observed a few times. The genes are TRBV19 and TRBJ2-2; 8 bases align to TRBD2. With V trimmed by 1 base and J by 4 bases, 2 bases remained unmatched. Germline CDR1 is LNHDA and CDR2 is SQIVND (reference sequence). The length of the CDR3 is 15 residues. The CDR3 DNA follows: TGTGCCAGTAGTATAGGCGGGGGGCCCACCGGGGAGCTGTTTTTT. It specifies CASSIGGGPTGELFF.

There are a few counts of this clonotype. The rearrangement uses TRBV19 and TRBJ1-2, with D possibly matching TRBD1 (6 bases). CDR3 length: 14 amino acids. Trimming took off 7 bases at V and 2 bases at J, with 14 bases between the two ends. Germline CDR1 and CDR2: LNHDA and SQIVND (reference sequence). The CDR3 reads CASMTDRVNYGYTF. The CDR3 DNA reads TGTGCCAGTATGACGGACAGAGTCAACTATGGCTACACCTTC.

In regard to this clonotype: A much larger clone sits a single nucleotide away, making a read error possible. The chain carries TRBV29-1 and TRBJ1-2; TRBD1 matches at 9 bases. The CDR3 loop spans 14 amino acids. Germline CDR1 and CDR2: SQVTM and ANQGSEA. The CDR3 protein is CIVNLGQGSYGYTF. DNA for the CDR3: TGCATCGTGAACCTGGGACAGGGAAGCTATGGCTACACCTTC.

Notes on this clonotype: A much larger clone sits a single nucleotide away, making a read error possible. The V call is TRBV14, the J call TRBJ1-2; D gene ambiguous. This CDR3 contains 14 residues. The V and J ends lost 0 bases and 4 bases respectively, with 9 bases between them. The germline CDR1 and CDR2 sequences are SGHDN and FVKESK. CDR3 loop: CASSQDSRAYGYTF. As DNA, the CDR3 is TGTGCCAGCAGCCAAGATTCTCGGGCCTATGGCTACACCTTC.

This clonotype was seen a few times. This rearrangement joins TRBV27 to TRBJ1-2; TRBD1 matches 8 bases. The CDR3 contains 14 residues. V gave up 6 bases and J gave up 8 bases; unmatched junction bases: 11. CDR1 and CDR2 from the germline V gene are MNHEY and SMNVEV (reference sequence). The CDR3, as DNA: TGTGCCAGCAGCCGGACAGGGATGGTCTCGGGCTACACCTTC. Its protein product is CASSRTGMVSGYTF.